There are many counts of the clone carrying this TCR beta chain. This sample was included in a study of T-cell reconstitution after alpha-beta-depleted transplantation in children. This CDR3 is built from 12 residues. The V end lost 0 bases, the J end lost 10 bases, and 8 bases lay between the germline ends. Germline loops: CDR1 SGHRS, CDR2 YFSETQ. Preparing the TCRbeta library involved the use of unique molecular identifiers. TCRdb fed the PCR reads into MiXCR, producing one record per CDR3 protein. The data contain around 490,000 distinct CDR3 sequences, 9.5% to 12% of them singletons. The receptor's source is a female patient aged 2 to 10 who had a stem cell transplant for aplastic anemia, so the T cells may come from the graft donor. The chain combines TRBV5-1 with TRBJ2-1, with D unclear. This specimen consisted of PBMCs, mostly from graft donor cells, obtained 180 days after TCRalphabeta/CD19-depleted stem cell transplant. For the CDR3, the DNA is TGCGCCAGCAGCTTGGGTAGCAGCGAGCAGTTCTTC. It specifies CASSLGSSEQFF.